The entry that follows covers one T cell receptor beta chain sequence. The protocol was immunoSEQ multiplex PCR, while the TCRdb copy is restricted to in-frame clones and leaves out a portion. The sample consists of fewer than 450,000 clones, around 87% of them appearing once. The data were taken from a study of blood T cell repertoires in COVID-19. Study overall: Acute and convalescent COVID-19 samples came from the United States, Italy and Spain. PBMCs, B-cell-depleted T cells, or T cells were the source of the cDNA or gDNA that made up the material.

V was pared by 6 bases and J by 6 bases, with 5 bases of the junction left unmatched. The CDR3 runs 14 residues. From germline, CDR1 is SNHLY and CDR2 FYNNEI. The genes are TRBV2 and TRBJ1-4, with 9 bases fitting TRBD1. Sequences were obtained from peripheral blood. The source of this sequence is a woman aged 50 to 60 with COVID-19, enrolled during active disease. This chain's CDR3 is CASSLDRGHEKLFF. The CDR3 region has the DNA TGTGCCAGCAGCCTGGACAGGGGACATGAAAAACTGTTTTTT.